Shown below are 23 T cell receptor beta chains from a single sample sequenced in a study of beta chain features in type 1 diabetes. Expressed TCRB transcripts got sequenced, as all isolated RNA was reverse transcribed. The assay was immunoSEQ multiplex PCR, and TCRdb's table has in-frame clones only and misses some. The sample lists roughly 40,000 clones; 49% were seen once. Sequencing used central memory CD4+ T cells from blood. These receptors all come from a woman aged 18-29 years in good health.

CDR3 sequence (DNA): TGTGCCATCAGTGTTAGTCAGACTTTCATGAACACTGAAGCTTTCTTT. This translates into CAISVSQTFMNTEAFF. J is TRBJ1-1 and V is TRBV10-3; no clear D gene. Trimming removed 4 bases from V and 0 bases from J, with 15 bases in between. The CDR3 sequence is 16 residues long. Germline V gives CDR1 ENHRY, CDR2 SYGVKD.

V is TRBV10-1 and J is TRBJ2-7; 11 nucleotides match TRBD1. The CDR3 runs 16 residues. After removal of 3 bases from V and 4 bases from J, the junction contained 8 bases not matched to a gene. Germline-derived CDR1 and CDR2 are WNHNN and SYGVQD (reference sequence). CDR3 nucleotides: TGCGCCAGCAGTGACTCCCGGACAGGGGGCATGTACGAGCAGTACTTC. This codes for CASSDSRTGGMYEQYF.

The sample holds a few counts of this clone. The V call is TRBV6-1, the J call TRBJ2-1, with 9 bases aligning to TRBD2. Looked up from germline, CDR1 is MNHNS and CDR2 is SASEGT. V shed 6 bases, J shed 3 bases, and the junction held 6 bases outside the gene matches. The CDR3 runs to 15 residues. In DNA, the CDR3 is TGTGCCAGCAGGGCTAGCGGGGAGGGCTACAATGAGCAGTTCTTC. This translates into CASRASGEGYNEQFF.

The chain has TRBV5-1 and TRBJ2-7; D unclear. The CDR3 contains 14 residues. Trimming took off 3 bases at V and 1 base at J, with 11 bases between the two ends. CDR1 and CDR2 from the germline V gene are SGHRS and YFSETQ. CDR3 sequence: CASSSSPTSYEQYF. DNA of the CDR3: TGCGCCAGCAGCTCCTCCCCGACTTCCTACGAGCAGTACTTC. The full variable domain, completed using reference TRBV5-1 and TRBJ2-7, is KAGVTQTPRYLIKTRGQQVTLSCSPISGHRSVSWYQQTPGQGLQFLFEYFSETQRNKGNFPGRFSGRQFSNSRSEMNVSTLELGDSALYLCASSSSPTSYEQYFGPGTRLTVT.

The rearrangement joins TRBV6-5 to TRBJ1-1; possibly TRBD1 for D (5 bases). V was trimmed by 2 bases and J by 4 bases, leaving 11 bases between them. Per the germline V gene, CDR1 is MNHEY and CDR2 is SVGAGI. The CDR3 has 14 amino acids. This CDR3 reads CASSYVDSGTEAFF. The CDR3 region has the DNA TGTGCCAGCAGTTACGTAGACAGTGGCACTGAAGCTTTCTTT.

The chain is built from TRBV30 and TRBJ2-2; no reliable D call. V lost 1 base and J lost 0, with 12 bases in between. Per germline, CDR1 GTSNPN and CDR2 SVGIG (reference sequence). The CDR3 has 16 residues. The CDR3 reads CAWSAPEQTNTGELFF. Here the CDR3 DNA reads TGTGCCTGGAGTGCTCCGGAGCAGACGAACACCGGGGAGCTGTTTTTT. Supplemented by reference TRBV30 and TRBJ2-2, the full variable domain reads SQTIHQWPATLVQPVGSPLSLECTVEGTSNPNLYWYRQAAGRGLQLLFYSVGIGQISSEVPQNLSASRPQDRQFILSSKKLLLSDSGFYLCAWSAPEQTNTGELFFGEGSRLTVL.

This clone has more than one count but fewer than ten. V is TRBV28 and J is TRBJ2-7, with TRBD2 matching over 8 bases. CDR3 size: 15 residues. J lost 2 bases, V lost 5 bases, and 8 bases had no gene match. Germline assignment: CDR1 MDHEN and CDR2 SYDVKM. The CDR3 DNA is TGTGCCAGCAGTCCTAGTAGCGGGGCTGCCTACGAGCAGTACTTC. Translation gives CASSPSSGAAYEQYF.

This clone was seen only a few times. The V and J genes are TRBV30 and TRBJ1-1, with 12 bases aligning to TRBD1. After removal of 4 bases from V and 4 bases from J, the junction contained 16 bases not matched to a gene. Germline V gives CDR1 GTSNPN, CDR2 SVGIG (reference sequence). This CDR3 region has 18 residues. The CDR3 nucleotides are TGTGCCTGGAATAGCTGGGTGGGACAGGGGGCGCGGGTCACTGAAGCTTTCTTT. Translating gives CAWNSWVGQGARVTEAFF. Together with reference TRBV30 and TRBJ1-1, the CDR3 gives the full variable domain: SQTIHQWPATLVQPVGSPLSLECTVEGTSNPNLYWYRQAAGRGLQLLFYSVGIGQISSEVPQNLSASRPQDRQFILSSKKLLLSDSGFYLCAWNSWVGQGARVTEAFFGQGTRLTVV.

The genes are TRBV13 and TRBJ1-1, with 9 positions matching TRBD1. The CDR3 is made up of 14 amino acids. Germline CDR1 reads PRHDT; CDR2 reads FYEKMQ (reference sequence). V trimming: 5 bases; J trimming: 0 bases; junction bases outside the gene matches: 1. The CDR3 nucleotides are TGTGCCAGCAGCCGGGACAGGGTGAACACTGAAGCTTTCTTT. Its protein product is CASSRDRVNTEAFF.

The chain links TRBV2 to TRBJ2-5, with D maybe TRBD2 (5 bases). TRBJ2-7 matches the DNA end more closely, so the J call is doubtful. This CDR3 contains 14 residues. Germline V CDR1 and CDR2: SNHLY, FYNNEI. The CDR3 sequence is CASSGWRSSYEQYF. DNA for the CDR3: TGTGCCAGCAGTGGTTGGAGGAGCTCCTACGAGCAGTACTTC.

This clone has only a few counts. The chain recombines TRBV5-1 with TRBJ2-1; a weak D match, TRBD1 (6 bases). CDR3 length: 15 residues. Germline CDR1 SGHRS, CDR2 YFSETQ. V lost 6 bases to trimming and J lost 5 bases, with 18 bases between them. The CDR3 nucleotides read TGCGCCAGCACCGTTTTGGGACAAGGAAACAATGAGCAGTTCTTC. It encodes CASTVLGQGNNEQFF.

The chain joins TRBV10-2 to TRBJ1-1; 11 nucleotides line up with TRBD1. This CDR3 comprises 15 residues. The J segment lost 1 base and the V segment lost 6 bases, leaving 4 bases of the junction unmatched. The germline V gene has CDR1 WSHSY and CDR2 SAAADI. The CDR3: CASRRDRGENTEAFF. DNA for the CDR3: TGCGCCAGCAGGCGGGACAGGGGGGAGAACACTGAAGCTTTCTTT.

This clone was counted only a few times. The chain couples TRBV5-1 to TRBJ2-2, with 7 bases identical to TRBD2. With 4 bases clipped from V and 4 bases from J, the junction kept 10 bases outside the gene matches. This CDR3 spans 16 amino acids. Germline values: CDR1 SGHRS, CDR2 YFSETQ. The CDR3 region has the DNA TGCGCCAGCAGCAGGGAGGCGGGGGATGTCACCGGGGAGCTGTTTTTT. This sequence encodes CASSREAGDVTGELFF.

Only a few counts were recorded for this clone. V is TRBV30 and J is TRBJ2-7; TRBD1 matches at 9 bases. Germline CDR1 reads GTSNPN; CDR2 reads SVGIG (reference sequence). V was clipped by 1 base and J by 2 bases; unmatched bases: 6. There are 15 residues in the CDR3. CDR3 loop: CAWSAGTGRTYEQYF. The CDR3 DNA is TGTGCCTGGAGTGCCGGGACAGGGAGAACCTACGAGCAGTACTTC.

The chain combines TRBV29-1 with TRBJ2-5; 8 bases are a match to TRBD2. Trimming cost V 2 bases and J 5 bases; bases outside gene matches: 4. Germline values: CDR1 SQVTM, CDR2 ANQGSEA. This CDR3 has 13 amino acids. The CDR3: CSVELGGRETQYF. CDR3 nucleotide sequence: TGCAGCGTTGAATTAGGCGGGAGGGAGACCCAGTACTTC. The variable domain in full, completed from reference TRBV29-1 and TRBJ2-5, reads SAVISQKPSRDICQRGTSLTIQCQVDSQVTMMFWYRQQPGQSLTLIATANQGSEATYESGFVIDKFPISRPNLTFSTLTVSNMSPEDSSIYLCSVELGGRETQYFGPGTRLLVL.

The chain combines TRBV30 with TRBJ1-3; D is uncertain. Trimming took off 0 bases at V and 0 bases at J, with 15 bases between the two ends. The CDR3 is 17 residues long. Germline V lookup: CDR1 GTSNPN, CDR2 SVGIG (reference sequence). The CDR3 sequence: CAWSVLEDGSSGNTIYF. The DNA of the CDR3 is TGTGCCTGGAGTGTACTAGAGGACGGGAGCTCTGGAAACACCATATATTTT.

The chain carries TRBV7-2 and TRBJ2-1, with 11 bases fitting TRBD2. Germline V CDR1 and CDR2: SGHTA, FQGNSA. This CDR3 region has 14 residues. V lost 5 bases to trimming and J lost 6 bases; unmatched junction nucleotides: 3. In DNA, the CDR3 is TGTGCCAGCAGCCCCCTAGCGGGGGGCAATGAGCAGTTCTTC. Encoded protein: CASSPLAGGNEQFF.

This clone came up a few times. Written as DNA, the CDR3 is TGTGCCAGCAGCCTCGGCGGGTCCTACGAGCAGTACTTC. Its translation is CASSLGGSYEQYF. The V call is TRBV2, the J call TRBJ2-7, with D tentatively TRBD2 (5 bases). CDR3 length: 13 residues. Germline loops: CDR1 SNHLY, CDR2 FYNNEI. V was cut by 6 bases and J by 1 base, with 10 bases left in between.

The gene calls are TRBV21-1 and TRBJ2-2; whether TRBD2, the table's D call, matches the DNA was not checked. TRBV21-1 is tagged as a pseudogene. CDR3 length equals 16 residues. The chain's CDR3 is CASSKGLAGETGELFF. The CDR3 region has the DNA TGTGCCAGCAGCAAAGGTCTAGCGGGAGAGACCGGGGAGCTGTTTTTT.

CDR3 DNA: TGCGCCAGCAGCCGCGGACAAAGCACTGAAGCTTTCTTT. It codes for CASSRGQSTEAFF. The genes are TRBV4-3 and TRBJ1-1; D is perhaps TRBD1 (5 bases). The CDR3 contains 13 residues. The ends were cut back, 4 bases at V and 4 bases at J, with 10 bases in the middle. CDR1 and CDR2 from the germline V gene are LGHNA and YSLEER.

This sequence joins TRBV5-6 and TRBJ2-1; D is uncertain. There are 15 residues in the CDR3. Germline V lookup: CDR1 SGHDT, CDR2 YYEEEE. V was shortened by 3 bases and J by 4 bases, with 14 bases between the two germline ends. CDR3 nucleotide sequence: TGTGCCAGCAGCTCCTCTAGAGTTTCATACAATGAGCAGTTCTTC. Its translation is CASSSSRVSYNEQFF. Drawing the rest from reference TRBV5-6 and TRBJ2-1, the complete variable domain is DAGVTQSPTHLIKTRGQQVTLRCSPKSGHDTVSWYQQALGQGPQFIFQYYEEEERQRGNFPDRFSGHQFPNYSSELNVNALLLGDSALYLCASSSSRVSYNEQFFGPGTRLTVL.

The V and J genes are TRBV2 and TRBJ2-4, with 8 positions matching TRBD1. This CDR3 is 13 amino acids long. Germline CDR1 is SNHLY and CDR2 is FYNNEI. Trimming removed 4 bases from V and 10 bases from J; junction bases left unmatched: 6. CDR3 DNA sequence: TGTGCCAGCAGTGGGGGACAGGCCAGTATTCAGTACTTC. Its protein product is CASSGGQASIQYF.

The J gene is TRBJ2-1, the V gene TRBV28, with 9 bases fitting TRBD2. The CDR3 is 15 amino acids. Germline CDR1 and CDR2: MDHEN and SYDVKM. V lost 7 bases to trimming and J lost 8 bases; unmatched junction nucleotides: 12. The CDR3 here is CASTQPGLAGYEQFF. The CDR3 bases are TGTGCCAGCACACAGCCGGGGCTAGCGGGATATGAGCAGTTCTTC.